The 27 T cell receptor beta chains reported below all come from one sample, sequenced in a study of cytotoxic CD8 clonotypes in ibrutinib-treated CLL. The data were produced by immunoSEQ multiplex PCR, yet TCRdb's version contains in-frame clones alone and is incomplete. This table holds around 250,000 clones, 70% found once. The sample here was PBMCs, taken after 24 months of ibrutinib treatment. The receptors here all came from a human donor with chronic lymphocytic leukemia.

This clone was counted a few times. V and J are TRBV6-5 and TRBJ2-7; TRBD2 matches at 8 bases. Germline assignment: CDR1 MNHEY and CDR2 SVGAGI. The CDR3 sequence is 15 residues long. The V segment lost 6 bases and the J segment 5 bases; nucleotides outside the gene matches: 12. This chain's CDR3 is CASSPQRESQDEQYF. The CDR3 DNA sequence: TGTGCCAGCAGCCCCCAGCGGGAGAGCCAAGACGAGCAGTACTTC.

The V call is TRBV6-1, the J call TRBJ2-1; TRBD2 matches 9 bases. Germline V gene lookup returns CDR1 MNHNS and CDR2 SASEGT. V shed 3 bases and J 0 bases; nucleotides not matched to a gene: 9. The CDR3 contains 18 residues. CDR3 amino acids: CASSERGLATSSYNEQFF. CDR3 coding DNA: TGTGCCAGCAGTGAGCGGGGACTAGCAACGAGCTCCTACAATGAGCAGTTCTTC.

This rearrangement joins TRBV6-1 to TRBJ2-7; no clear D gene. Trimming took 4 bases from V and 0 from J, leaving 16 bases between them. Germline V lookup: CDR1 MNHNS, CDR2 SASEGT. The CDR3 is made up of 16 amino acids. This CDR3 reads CASSVGSPTASYEQYF. CDR3 sequence (DNA): TGTGCCAGCAGTGTGGGCAGCCCAACAGCCTCCTACGAGCAGTACTTC.

This clone was seen a few times. The genes are TRBV27 and TRBJ2-7; 7 bases align to TRBD2. The germline V gene encodes CDR1 MNHEY and CDR2 SMNVEV (reference sequence). The CDR3 loop spans 14 amino acids. The trim removed 6 bases at V and 6 bases at J, leaving 11 bases unmatched. This CDR3 reads CASRQTWTGGEQYF. The CDR3 coding sequence is TGTGCCAGCAGACAAACGTGGACGGGGGGCGAGCAGTACTTC.

The DNA of the CDR3 is TGTGCCAGCAGTCCGGGACATAGCTCCTACGAGCAGTACTTC. It is translated as CASSPGHSSYEQYF. The rearrangement joins TRBV6-1 to TRBJ2-7; D might be TRBD1 (6 bases). The CDR3 has 14 amino acids. The germline CDR1 and CDR2 sequences are MNHNS and SASEGT. V was trimmed by 5 bases and J by 0 bases, leaving 11 bases between them.

The chain uses TRBV13 and TRBJ2-7, with D possibly being TRBD2 (6 bases). The V gene's germline CDR1 is PRHDT and CDR2 FYEKMQ (reference sequence). V was pared by 5 bases and J by 2 bases, with 16 bases between. The CDR3 is 15 amino acids. DNA for the CDR3: TGTGCCAGCAGCACCACCCGACTAGTTACCTACGAGCAGTACTTC. It translates to CASSTTRLVTYEQYF.

The chain joins TRBV18 to TRBJ2-7; the D gene is possibly TRBD2 (6 bases). Trimming took 3 bases from V and 6 from J, leaving 9 bases between them. The CDR3 totals 12 residues. Germline V lookup: CDR1 KGHSH, CDR2 LQKENI. Written as DNA, the CDR3 is TGTGCCAGCTCACCGCAGGAGGGCGAGCAGTACTTC. It codes for CASSPQEGEQYF.

The chain is built from TRBV4-1 and TRBJ1-5, with 7 bases that match TRBD1. There are 15 residues in the CDR3. Germline V gives CDR1 MGHRA, CDR2 YSYEKL. J was trimmed by 5 bases and V by 0 bases; bases with no gene match: 4. The chain's CDR3 is CASSQDFQGDQPQHF. The CDR3 DNA sequence: TGCGCCAGCAGCCAAGATTTTCAGGGGGATCAGCCCCAGCATTTT.

CDR3 bases: TGCGCCAGCAGCTTGTACCAGGGGGTCGGCGAGCAGTACTTC. It translates to CASSLYQGVGEQYF. This chain connects TRBV5-1 to TRBJ2-7; 7 nucleotides line up with TRBD1. The V gene's germline CDR1 is SGHRS and CDR2 YFSETQ. Trimming removed 1 base from V and 6 bases from J; junction bases left unmatched: 7. The CDR3 totals 14 residues. Variable domain in full (rest from reference TRBV5-1 and TRBJ2-7): KAGVTQTPRYLIKTRGQQVTLSCSPISGHRSVSWYQQTPGQGLQFLFEYFSETQRNKGNFPGRFSGRQFSNSRSEMNVSTLELGDSALYLCASSLYQGVGEQYFGPGTRLTVT.

This clone was observed a few times. V usage is TRBV27 and J usage is TRBJ1-1; the D gene is possibly TRBD1 (5 bases). The CDR3 loop spans 16 amino acids. V was clipped by 2 bases and J by 4 bases, with 17 bases between them. Germline V CDR1 and CDR2: MNHEY, SMNVEV (reference sequence). CDR3 in amino acids: CASSLGFRTPLTEAFF. The CDR3 coding sequence is TGTGCCAGCAGTTTAGGGTTCCGGACACCGCTCACTGAAGCTTTCTTT.

The chain is built from TRBV7-3 and TRBJ2-1; the D gene is possibly TRBD1 (6 bases). There are 14 residues in the CDR3. Germline CDR1 is SGHTA and CDR2 is FQGTGA. V shed 5 bases and J shed 3 bases, with 11 bases lying between them. This CDR3 is CASSPGTSYNEQFF. The CDR3 DNA follows: TGTGCCAGCAGCCCTGGGACAAGCTACAATGAGCAGTTCTTC.

This clone has more than one count but fewer than ten. The V and J genes are TRBV6-5 and TRBJ1-2; D unclear. V dropped 10 bases and J dropped 7 bases, with 19 bases sitting between them. CDR1 and CDR2 (germline): MNHEY, SVGAGI. The CDR3 is 13 amino acids. The CDR3 loop reads CATLNSGDRGYTF. In DNA form, the CDR3 reads TGTGCCACCTTAAATTCGGGAGATCGTGGCTACACCTTC.

This clone was counted once. The rearrangement joins TRBV9 to TRBJ2-2, with D possibly matching TRBD2 (6 bases). Deletions cut 2 bases from V and 6 bases from J, with 11 bases between. The CDR3 spans 14 residues. The germline gives CDR1 SGDLS, CDR2 YYNGEE. This CDR3 is CASSVFTGAGELFF. The CDR3 bases are TGTGCCAGCAGCGTTTTTACGGGGGCCGGGGAGCTGTTTTTT. The variable domain in full, completed from reference TRBV9 and TRBJ2-2, reads DSGVTQTPKHLITATGQRVTLRCSPRSGDLSVYWYQQSLDQGLQFLIQYYNGEERAKGNILERFSAQQFPDLHSELNLSSLELGDSALYFCASSVFTGAGELFFGEGSRLTVL.

The rearrangement uses TRBV5-1 and TRBJ2-1, with unresolved D. V lost 6 bases to trimming and J lost 6 bases, with 16 bases between them. Germline CDR1 reads SGHRS; CDR2 reads YFSETQ. CDR3 length: 14 amino acids. CDR3: CASTSRQELNEQFF. CDR3 DNA sequence: TGCGCCAGCACCTCAAGGCAGGAGCTCAATGAGCAGTTCTTC.

This chain joins TRBV4-3 and TRBJ2-7; 11 bases are a match to TRBD2. With V trimmed by 3 bases and J by 0 bases, 4 bases remained unmatched. The CDR3 spans 16 residues. CDR1 is LGHNA, CDR2 YSLEER, per germline. This chain's CDR3 is CASSQAGTSGSYEQYF. Written as DNA, the CDR3 is TGCGCCAGCAGCCAGGCCGGGACTAGCGGCTCCTACGAGCAGTACTTC.

The rearrangement uses TRBV25-1 and TRBJ2-1, with 7 positions matching TRBD2. Losses at the gene ends were 5 bases for V and 7 bases for J; bases not matched to a gene: 8. The CDR3 loop spans 14 amino acids. Germline values: CDR1 MGHDK, CDR2 SYGVNS. The CDR3 is CASSLGGGSNEQFF. CDR3 nucleotide sequence: TGTGCCAGCAGTTTAGGCGGCGGGAGTAATGAGCAGTTCTTC.

This chain joins TRBV5-4 and TRBJ2-7, with TRBD1 as a possible D gene (5 bases). Trimming removed 1 base at V and 5 bases at J, with 16 bases between. The CDR3 runs 15 residues. From germline, CDR1 is SGHNT and CDR2 YYREEE (reference sequence). The CDR3 nucleotides are TGTGCCAGCAGCTTGAAGGGTCCTGGGGCGGACGAGCAGTACTTC. It codes for CASSLKGPGADEQYF.

The rearrangement joins TRBV27 to TRBJ2-4; D is perhaps TRBD1 or TRBD2 (5 bases each). The CDR3 contains 15 residues. The V end was cut by 9 bases, the J end by 4 bases, with 19 bases between. Germline CDR1 reads MNHEY; CDR2 reads SMNVEV (reference sequence). The CDR3 nucleotides read TGTGCCAGGACAGTTTATAGGTGGGGGAAAAACATTCAGTACTTC. Its translation is CARTVYRWGKNIQYF.

The chain carries TRBV21-1 and TRBJ2-7; no check of the table's D call, TRBD1, against the DNA was made. TRBV21-1 counts as a pseudogene. The CDR3 runs to 15 residues. The CDR3 DNA sequence: TGTGCCAGCAGCCCCCGGGACAGCGTATCCTACGAGCAGTACTTC. It codes for CASSPRDSVSYEQYF.

This chain joins TRBV6-1 and TRBJ1-4; the D is unclear. This CDR3 is 15 amino acids long. Germline V lookup: CDR1 MNHNS, CDR2 SASEGT. V gave up 2 bases and J gave up 4 bases, with 11 bases separating them. CDR3 nucleotide sequence: TGTGCCAGCAGTGAACCGCCCTTCGATAATGAAAAACTGTTTTTT. It yields the protein CASSEPPFDNEKLFF.

J is TRBJ2-2 and V is TRBV6-4; D is perhaps TRBD1 (7 bases). The V end was cut by 10 bases, the J end by 15 bases, with 27 bases between. This CDR3 has 14 residues. Per the germline V gene, CDR1 is MRHNA and CDR2 is SNTAGT. The CDR3: CATPPDTFRGRMFF. The CDR3 DNA follows: TGTGCCACTCCACCTGACACCTTCAGGGGGAGGATGTTTTTT.

The chain uses TRBV18 and TRBJ1-1; the D is unclear. Trimming shortened V by 0 bases and J by 1 base, and 9 bases separated the two germline ends. Germline V CDR1 and CDR2: KGHSH, LQKENI. This CDR3 contains 15 residues. Here the CDR3 reads CASSPPRATNTEAFF. The CDR3 region has the DNA TGTGCCAGCTCACCACCCCGGGCAACGAACACTGAAGCTTTCTTT.

This clone is a singleton in its sample. A much larger clone is a single base away; this may be a read error. This rearrangement joins TRBV5-1 to TRBJ2-6; no definite D call. Germline V gene sequence: CDR1 SGHRS, CDR2 YFSETQ. Trimming took off 0 bases at V and 0 bases at J, with 1 base between the two ends. This CDR3 spans 14 amino acids. The CDR3 DNA sequence: TGCGCCAGCAGCTTGGCCTCTGGGGCCAACGTCCTGACTTTC. This translates into CASSLASGANVLTF.

The chain recombines TRBV6-5 with TRBJ1-3; D might be TRBD1 (5 bases). CDR1 MNHEY and CDR2 SVGAGI come from the germline V gene. V was pared by 5 bases and J by 2 bases, with 10 bases between. This CDR3 is built from 14 residues. The CDR3 DNA sequence: TGTGCCAGCAGTCCGGGACTGGCTGGAAACACCATATATTTT. This translates into CASSPGLAGNTIYF.

The V and J genes are TRBV28 and TRBJ2-1; D is unresolved. Trimming cost V 3 bases and J 0 bases, with 6 bases left between them. CDR3 length equals 14 residues. The germline V gene encodes CDR1 MDHEN and CDR2 SYDVKM. DNA for the CDR3: TGTGCCAGCAGTTTCTCCCTCTCCTACAATGAGCAGTTCTTC. Translation gives CASSFSLSYNEQFF.

V usage is TRBV7-3 and J usage is TRBJ1-3; 7 nucleotides match TRBD1. With V trimmed by 5 bases and J by 3 bases, 7 bases remained unmatched. This CDR3 region has 15 residues. Germline loops: CDR1 SGHTA, CDR2 FQGTGA. This chain's CDR3 is CASSEYPGGGNTIYF. In DNA form, the CDR3 reads TGTGCCAGCAGCGAGTACCCAGGGGGTGGAAACACCATATATTTT.

The chain combines TRBV28 with TRBJ1-3, with a possible D match to TRBD1 (6 bases). This CDR3 region has 14 residues. The V and J ends lost 6 bases and 8 bases respectively, with 17 bases between them. CDR1 is MDHEN and CDR2 is SYDVKM in the germline V gene. The CDR3 DNA reads TGTGCCAGCAGCGACGGACAGACTGGCTACACCATATATTTT. It specifies CASSDGQTGYTIYF.